The present T cell receptor (beta chain) was sequenced within a study of blood T cell repertoires in COVID-19. Turning to the study itself: Samples came from the United States, Italy and Spain, spanning acute and convalescent COVID-19.

Original data processing: Estimated nucleated cell counts came from reference gene primer amplification. The protocol was immunoSEQ multiplex PCR, while the TCRdb copy is restricted to in-frame clones and leaves out a portion. V and J calls and clone size come straight from that table; D and trimming were deduced from the DNA. The table has about 210,000 clones, roughly nine tenths seen once. The V and J ends lost 4 bases and 6 bases respectively, with 16 bases between them. Looked up from germline, CDR1 is SGHRS and CDR2 is YFSETQ. The CDR3 is 14 residues long. This clonotype was sampled from a man aged 35 to 55 with acute or convalescent COVID-19. The chain combines TRBV5-1 with TRBJ1-2, with D maybe TRBD1 (6 bases). The sequencing input was peripheral blood. CDR3 DNA sequence: TGCGCCAGCAGCGCGGACAGCAGGGGTGATGGCTACACCTTC. Translating it yields CASSADSRGDGYTF.